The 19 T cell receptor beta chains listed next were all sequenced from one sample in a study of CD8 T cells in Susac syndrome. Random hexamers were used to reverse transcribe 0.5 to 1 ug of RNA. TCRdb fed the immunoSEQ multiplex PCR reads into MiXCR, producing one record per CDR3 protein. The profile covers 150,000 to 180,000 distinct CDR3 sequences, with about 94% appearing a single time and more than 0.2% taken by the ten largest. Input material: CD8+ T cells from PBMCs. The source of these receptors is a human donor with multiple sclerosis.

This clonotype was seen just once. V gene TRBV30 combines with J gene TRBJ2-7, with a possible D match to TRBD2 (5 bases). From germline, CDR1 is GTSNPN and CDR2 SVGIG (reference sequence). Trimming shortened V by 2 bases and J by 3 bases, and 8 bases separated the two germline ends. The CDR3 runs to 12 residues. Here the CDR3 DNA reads TGTGCCTGGAGTATCCGGGGCTACGAGCAGTACTTC. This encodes CAWSIRGYEQYF. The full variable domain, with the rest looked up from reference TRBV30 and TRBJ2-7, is SQTIHQWPATLVQPVGSPLSLECTVEGTSNPNLYWYRQAAGRGLQLLFYSVGIGQISSEVPQNLSASRPQDRQFILSSKKLLLSDSGFYLCAWSIRGYEQYFGPGTRLTVT.

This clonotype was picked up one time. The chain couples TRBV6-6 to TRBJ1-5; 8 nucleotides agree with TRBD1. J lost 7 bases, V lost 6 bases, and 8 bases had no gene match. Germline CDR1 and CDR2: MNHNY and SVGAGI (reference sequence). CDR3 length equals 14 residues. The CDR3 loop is CASSPTGGLQPQHF. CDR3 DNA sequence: TGTGCCAGCAGCCCCACAGGGGGTCTACAGCCCCAGCATTTT.

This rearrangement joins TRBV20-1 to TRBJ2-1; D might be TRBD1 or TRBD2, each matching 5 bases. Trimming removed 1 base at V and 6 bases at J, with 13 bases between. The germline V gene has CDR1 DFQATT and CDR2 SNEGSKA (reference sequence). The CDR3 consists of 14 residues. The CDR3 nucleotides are TGCAGTGCTAGAGGGGTCGGGGCTGGCAATGAGCAGTTCTTC. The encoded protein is CSARGVGAGNEQFF.

DNA for the CDR3: TGTGCCAGCAGCTTAGTGGACTCCGATAGGGACCAGTATTTT. Translation: CASSLVDSDRDQYF. This chain joins TRBV7-9 and TRBJ2-3; D may match TRBD1 or TRBD2 (5 bases each). The CDR3 totals 14 residues. V lost 1 base to trimming and J lost 12 bases, with 17 bases between them. The germline gives CDR1 SEHNR, CDR2 FQNEAQ (reference sequence).

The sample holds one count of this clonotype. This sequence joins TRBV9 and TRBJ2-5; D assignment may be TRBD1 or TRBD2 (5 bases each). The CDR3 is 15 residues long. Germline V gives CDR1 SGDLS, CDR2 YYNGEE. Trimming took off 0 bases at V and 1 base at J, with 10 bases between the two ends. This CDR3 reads CASSVGGVFQETQYF. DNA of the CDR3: TGTGCCAGCAGCGTAGGAGGGGTGTTCCAAGAGACCCAGTACTTC.

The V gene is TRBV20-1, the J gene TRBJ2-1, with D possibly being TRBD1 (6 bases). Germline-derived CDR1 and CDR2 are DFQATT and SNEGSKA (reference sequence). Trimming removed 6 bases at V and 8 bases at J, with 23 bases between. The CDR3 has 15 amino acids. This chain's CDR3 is CSANGVLDRLDEQFF. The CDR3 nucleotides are TGCAGTGCAAATGGGGTGCTAGACAGGTTGGATGAGCAGTTCTTC.

For the CDR3, the DNA is TGTGCCAGCAGTGAGCAAGGACAGCCTACCTACGAGCAGTACTTC. This encodes CASSEQGQPTYEQYF. The V call is TRBV2, the J call TRBJ2-7; D might be TRBD1 (6 bases). V was trimmed by 3 bases and J by 2 bases, leaving 14 bases between them. Germline assignment: CDR1 SNHLY and CDR2 FYNNEI. This CDR3 contains 15 residues.

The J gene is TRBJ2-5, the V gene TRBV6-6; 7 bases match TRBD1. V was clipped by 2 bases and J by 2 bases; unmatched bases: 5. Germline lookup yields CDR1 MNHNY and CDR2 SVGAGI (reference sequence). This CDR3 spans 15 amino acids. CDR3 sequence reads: CASSYTRDRQETQYF. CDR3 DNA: TGTGCCAGCAGTTACACCCGGGACAGACAAGAGACCCAGTACTTC.

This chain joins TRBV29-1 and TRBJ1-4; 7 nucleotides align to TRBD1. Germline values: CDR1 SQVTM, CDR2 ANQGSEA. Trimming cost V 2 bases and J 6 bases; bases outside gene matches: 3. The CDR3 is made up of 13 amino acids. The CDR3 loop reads CSVETGVDEKLFF. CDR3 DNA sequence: TGCAGCGTTGAAACAGGGGTAGATGAAAAACTGTTTTTT.

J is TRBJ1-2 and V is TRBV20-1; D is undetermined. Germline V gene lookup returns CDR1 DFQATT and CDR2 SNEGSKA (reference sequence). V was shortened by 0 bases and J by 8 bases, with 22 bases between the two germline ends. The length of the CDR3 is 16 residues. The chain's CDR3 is CSARDASEWASGGYTF. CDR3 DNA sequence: TGCAGTGCTAGAGATGCCTCCGAGTGGGCGTCGGGAGGCTACACCTTC.

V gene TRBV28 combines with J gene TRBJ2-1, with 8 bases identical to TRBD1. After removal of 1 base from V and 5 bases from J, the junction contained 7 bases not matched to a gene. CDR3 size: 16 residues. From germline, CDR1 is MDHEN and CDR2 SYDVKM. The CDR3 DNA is TGTGCCAGCAGTTTATCTTTCCAGGGGGCACACAATGAGCAGTTCTTC. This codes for CASSLSFQGAHNEQFF.

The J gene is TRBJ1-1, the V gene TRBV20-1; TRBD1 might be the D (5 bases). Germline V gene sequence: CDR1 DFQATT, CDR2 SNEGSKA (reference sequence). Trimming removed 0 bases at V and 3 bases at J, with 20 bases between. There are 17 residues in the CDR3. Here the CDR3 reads CSARDRLSQVLHTEAFF. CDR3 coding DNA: TGCAGTGCTAGAGATCGTCTTTCACAGGTATTGCACACTGAAGCTTTCTTT.

The CDR3 DNA sequence: TGCGCCAGCAGTCCGACGGACAGGGCGTTGAGCTCCTATAATTCACCCCTCCACTTT. Amino acid sequence: CASSPTDRALSSYNSPLHF. The V call is TRBV23-1, the J call TRBJ1-6; the match to TRBD1 covers 8 bases. TRBV23-1 is an ORF; its function is uncertain. Germline trimming cut 4 bases from V and 0 bases from J; bases unmatched to any gene: 11. This CDR3 has 19 residues.

This CDR3 is CASSTRTEAFF. CDR3 in DNA: TGTGCCAGCAGCACAAGGACTGAAGCTTTCTTT. The rearrangement joins TRBV7-9 to TRBJ1-1; D is unclear. CDR1 and CDR2 from the germline V gene are SEHNR and FQNEAQ (reference sequence). The CDR3 spans 11 residues. V was clipped by 5 bases and J by 5 bases, with 6 bases between them.

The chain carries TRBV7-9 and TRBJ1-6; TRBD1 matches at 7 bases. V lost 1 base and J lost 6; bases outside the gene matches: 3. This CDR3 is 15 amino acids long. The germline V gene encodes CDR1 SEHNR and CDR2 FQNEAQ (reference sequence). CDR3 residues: CASSLVAGGNSPLHF. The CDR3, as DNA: TGTGCCAGCAGCTTAGTGGCAGGGGGTAATTCACCCCTCCACTTT.

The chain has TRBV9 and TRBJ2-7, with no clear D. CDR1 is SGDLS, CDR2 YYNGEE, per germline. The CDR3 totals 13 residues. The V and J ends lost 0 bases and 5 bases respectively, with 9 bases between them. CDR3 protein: CASSVGKAHEQYF. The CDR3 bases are TGTGCCAGCAGCGTAGGTAAGGCCCACGAGCAGTACTTC.

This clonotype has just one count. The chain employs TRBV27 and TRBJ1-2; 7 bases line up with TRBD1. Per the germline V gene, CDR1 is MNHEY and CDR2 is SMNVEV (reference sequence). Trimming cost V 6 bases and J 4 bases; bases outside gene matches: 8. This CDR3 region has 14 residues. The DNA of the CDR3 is TGTGCCAGCAGGAAAGACAGGGACCTCTATGGCTACACCTTC. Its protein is CASRKDRDLYGYTF.

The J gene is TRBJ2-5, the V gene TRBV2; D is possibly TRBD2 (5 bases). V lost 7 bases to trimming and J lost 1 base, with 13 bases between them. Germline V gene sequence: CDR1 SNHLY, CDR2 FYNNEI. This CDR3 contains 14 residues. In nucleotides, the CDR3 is TGTGCCAGCACCAAAGGACTCCGCCAAGAGACCCAGTACTTC. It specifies CASTKGLRQETQYF.

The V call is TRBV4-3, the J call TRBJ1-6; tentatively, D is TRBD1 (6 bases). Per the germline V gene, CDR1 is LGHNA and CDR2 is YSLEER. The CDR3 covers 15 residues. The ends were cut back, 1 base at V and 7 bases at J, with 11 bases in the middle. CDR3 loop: CASSQGSDRNSPLHF. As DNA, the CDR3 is TGCGCCAGCAGCCAAGGGTCCGACAGGAATTCACCCCTCCACTTT.